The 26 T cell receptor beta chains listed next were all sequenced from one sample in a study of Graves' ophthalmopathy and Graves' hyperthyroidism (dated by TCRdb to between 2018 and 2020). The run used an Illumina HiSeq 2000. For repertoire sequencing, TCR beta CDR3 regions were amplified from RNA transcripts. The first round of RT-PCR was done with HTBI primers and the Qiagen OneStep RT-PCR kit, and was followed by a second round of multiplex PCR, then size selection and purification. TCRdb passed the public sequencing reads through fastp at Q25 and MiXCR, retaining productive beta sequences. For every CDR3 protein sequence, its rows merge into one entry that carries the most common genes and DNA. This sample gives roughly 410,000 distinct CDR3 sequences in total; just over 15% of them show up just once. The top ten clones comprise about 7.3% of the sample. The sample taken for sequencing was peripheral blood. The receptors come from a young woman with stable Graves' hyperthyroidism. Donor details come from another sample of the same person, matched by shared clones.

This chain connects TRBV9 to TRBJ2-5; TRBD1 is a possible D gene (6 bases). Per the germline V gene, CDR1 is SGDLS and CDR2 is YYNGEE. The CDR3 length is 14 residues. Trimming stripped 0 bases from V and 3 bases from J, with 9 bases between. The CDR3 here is CASSVGGRKETQYF. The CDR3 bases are TGTGCCAGCAGCGTAGGGGGGCGGAAAGAGACCCAGTACTTC.

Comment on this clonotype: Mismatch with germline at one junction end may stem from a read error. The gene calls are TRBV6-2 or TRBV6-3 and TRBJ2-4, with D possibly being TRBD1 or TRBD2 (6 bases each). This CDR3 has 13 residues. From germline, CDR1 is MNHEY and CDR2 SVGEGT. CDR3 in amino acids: CASSYTGAGYTFF. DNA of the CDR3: TGTGCCAGCAGTTATACGGGGGCCGGTTACACGTTCTTC.

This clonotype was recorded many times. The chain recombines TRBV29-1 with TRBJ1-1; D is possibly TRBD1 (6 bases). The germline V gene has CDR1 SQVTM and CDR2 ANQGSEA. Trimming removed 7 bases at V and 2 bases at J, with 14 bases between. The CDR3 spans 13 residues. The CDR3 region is CSARGWGNTEAFF. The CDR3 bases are TGCAGCGCCAGGGGATGGGGAAACACTGAAGCTTTCTTT.

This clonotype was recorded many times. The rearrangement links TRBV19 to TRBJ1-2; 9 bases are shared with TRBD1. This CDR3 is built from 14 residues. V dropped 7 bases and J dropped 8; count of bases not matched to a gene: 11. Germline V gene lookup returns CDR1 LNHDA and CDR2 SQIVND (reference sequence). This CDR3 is CASMGQGETYGYTF. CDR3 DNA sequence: TGTGCCAGTATGGGACAGGGAGAGACGTACGGCTACACCTTC.

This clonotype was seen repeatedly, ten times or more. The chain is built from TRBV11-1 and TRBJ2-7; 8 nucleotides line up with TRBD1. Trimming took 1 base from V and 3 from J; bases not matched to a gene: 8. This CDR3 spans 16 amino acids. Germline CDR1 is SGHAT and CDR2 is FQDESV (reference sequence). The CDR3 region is CASSLGGTGTLYEQYF. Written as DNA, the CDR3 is TGTGCCAGCAGCTTAGGTGGGACAGGAACCCTCTACGAGCAGTACTTC.

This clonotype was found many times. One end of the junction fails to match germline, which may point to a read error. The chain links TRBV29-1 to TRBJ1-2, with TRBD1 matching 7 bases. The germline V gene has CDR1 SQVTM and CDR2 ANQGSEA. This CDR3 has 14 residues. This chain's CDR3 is CRVGVTGINYGYTF. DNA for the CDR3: TGCCGCGTTGGGGTGACAGGGATAAACTATGGCTACACCTTC.

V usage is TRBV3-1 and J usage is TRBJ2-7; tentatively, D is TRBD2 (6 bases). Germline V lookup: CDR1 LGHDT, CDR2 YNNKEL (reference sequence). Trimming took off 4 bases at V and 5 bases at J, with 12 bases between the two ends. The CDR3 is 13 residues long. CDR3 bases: TGTGCCAGCAGCCTCCCTGGGGGGAACGAGCAGTACTTC. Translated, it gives CASSLPGGNEQYF.

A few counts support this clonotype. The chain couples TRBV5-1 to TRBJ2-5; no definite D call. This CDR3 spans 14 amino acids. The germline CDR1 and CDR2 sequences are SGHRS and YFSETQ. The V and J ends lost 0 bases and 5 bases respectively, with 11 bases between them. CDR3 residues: CASSLVGSAETQYF. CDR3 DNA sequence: TGCGCCAGCAGCTTGGTGGGGTCGGCGGAGACCCAGTACTTC.

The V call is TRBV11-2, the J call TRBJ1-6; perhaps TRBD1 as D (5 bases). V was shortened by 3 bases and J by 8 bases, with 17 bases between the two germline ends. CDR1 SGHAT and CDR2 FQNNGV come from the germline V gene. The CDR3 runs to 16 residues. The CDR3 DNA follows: TGTGCCAGCAGCTTCCCTCAGGGATATACATATTCACCCCTCCACTTT. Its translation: CASSFPQGYTYSPLHF.

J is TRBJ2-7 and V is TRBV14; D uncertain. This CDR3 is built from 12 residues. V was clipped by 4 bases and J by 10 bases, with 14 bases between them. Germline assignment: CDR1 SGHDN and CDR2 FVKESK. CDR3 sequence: CASSLNRLDQYF. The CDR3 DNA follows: TGTGCCAGCAGCCTAAACCGCCTCGATCAGTACTTC.

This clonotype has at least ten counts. CDR3 loop: CASSFQGTEAFF. CDR3 nucleotides: TGTGCCAGCAGTTTTCAGGGGACTGAAGCTTTCTTT. The V call is TRBV28, the J call TRBJ1-1, with a weak D call TRBD1 (6 bases). Trimming removed 3 bases from V and 5 bases from J, with 7 bases in between. The CDR3 has 12 amino acids. Germline V lookup: CDR1 MDHEN, CDR2 SYDVKM.

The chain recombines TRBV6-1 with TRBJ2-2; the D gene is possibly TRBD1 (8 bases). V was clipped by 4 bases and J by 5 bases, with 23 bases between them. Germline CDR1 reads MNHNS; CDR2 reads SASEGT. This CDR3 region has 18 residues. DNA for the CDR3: TGTGCCAGCAGTGCGTTAACCGGACAGGGAGGGAGGACCGGGGAGCTGTTTTTT. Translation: CASSALTGQGGRTGELFF.

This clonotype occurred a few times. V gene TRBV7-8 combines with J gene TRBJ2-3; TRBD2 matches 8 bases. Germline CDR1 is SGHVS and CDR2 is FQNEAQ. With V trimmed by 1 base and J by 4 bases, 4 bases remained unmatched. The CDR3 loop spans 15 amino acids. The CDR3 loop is CASSLVTGGADTQYF. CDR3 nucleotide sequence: TGTGCCAGCAGCTTAGTTACGGGGGGGGCAGATACGCAGTATTTT. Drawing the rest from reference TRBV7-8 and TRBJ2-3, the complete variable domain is GAGVSQSPRYKVAKRGQDVALRCDPISGHVSLFWYQQALGQGPEFLTYFQNEAQLDKSGLPSDRFFAERPEGSVSTLKIQRTQQEDSAVYLCASSLVTGGADTQYFGPGTRLTVL.

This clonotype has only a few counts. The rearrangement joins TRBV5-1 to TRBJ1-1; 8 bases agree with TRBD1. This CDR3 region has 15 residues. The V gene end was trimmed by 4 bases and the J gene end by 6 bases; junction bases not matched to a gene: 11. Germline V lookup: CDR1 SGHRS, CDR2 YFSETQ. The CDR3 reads CASSARTGSFAEAFF. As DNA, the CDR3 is TGCGCCAGCAGCGCCCGGACAGGGTCGTTCGCTGAAGCTTTCTTT.

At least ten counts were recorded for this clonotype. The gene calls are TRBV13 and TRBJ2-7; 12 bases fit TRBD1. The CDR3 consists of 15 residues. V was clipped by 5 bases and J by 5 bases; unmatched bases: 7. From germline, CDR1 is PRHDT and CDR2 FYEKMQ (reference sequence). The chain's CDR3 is CASSLRDRGLNEQYF. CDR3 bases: TGTGCCAGCAGCCTCCGGGACAGGGGGCTTAACGAGCAGTACTTC.

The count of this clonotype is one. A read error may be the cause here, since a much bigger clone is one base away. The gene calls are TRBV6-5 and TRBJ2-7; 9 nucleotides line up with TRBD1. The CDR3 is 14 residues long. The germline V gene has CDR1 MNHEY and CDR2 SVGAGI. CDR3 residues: CAGSYSGQGTEQYF. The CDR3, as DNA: TGTGCCGGCAGTTACTCAGGACAGGGGACCGAGCAGTACTTC.

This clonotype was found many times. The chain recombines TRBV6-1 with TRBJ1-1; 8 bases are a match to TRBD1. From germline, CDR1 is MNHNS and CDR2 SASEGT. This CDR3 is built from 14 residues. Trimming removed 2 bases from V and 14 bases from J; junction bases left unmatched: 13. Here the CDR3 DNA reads TGTGCCAGCAGTGAATTAAGGACAGGGTGGAAAGGCTTCTTT. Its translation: CASSELRTGWKGFF.

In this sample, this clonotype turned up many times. In nucleotides, the CDR3 is TGTGCCAGCAGCCGGAGCATCTACGAGCAGTACTTC. It encodes CASSRSIYEQYF. The rearrangement joins TRBV11-3 to TRBJ2-7, with D hard to call. CDR1 and CDR2 (germline): SGHNT, YENEEA. The CDR3 is 12 amino acids. The ends were cut back, 5 bases at V and 3 bases at J, with 8 bases in the middle.

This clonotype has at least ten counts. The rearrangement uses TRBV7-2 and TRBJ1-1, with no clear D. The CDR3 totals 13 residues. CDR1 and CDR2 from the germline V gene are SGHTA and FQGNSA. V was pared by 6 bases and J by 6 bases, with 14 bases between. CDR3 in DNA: TGTGCCAGCAGTTCCCCTAGGGCAGCTGAAGCTTTCTTT. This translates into CASSSPRAAEAFF. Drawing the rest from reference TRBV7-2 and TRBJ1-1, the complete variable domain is GAGVSQSPSNKVTEKGKDVELRCDPISGHTALYWYRQSLGQGLEFLIYFQGNSAPDKSGLPSDRFSAERTGGSVSTLTIQRTQQEDSAVYLCASSSPRAAEAFFGQGTRLTVV.

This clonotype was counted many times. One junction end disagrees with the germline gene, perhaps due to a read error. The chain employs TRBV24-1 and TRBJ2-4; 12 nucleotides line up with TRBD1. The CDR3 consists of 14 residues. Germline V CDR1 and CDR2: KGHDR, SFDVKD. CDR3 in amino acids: CATSEGQGANIKYF. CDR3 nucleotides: TGTGCCACCAGTGAGGGACAGGGGGCTAACATTAAGTACTTC.

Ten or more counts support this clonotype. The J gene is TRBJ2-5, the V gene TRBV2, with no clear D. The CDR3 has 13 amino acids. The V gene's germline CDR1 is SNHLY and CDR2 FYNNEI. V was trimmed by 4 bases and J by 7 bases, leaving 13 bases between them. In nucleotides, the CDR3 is TGTGCCAGCAGTGTCGATCTACGCGGGACCCAGTACTTC. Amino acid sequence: CASSVDLRGTQYF.

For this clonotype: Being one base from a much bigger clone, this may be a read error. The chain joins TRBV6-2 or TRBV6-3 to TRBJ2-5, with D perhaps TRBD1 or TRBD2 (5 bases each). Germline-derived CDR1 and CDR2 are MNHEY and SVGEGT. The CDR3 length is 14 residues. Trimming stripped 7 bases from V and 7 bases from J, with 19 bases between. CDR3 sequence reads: CASIATAAHATQYF. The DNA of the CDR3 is TGTGCCAGCATAGCGACAGCGGCGCATGCGACCCAGTACTTC.

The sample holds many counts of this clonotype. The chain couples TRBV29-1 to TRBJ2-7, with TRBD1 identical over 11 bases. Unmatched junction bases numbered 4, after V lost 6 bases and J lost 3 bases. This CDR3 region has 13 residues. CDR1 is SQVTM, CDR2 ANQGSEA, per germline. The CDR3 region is CSVAGTGGYEQYF. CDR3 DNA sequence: TGCAGCGTCGCCGGGACAGGGGGCTACGAGCAGTACTTC.

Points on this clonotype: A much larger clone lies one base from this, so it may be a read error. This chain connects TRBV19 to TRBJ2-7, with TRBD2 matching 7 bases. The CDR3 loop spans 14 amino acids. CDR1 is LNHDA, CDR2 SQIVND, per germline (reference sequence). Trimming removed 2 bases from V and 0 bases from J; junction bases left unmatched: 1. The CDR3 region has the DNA TGTGCCAGTAGTATAAGCGGGGACTCCTACGAGCAGTACGTC. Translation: CASSISGDSYEQYV.

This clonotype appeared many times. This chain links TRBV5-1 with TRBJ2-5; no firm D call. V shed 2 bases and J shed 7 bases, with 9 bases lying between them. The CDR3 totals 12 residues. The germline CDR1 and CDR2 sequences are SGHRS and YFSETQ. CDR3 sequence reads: CASSFSSGTQYF. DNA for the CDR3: TGCGCCAGCAGCTTCTCTTCAGGGACCCAGTACTTC.

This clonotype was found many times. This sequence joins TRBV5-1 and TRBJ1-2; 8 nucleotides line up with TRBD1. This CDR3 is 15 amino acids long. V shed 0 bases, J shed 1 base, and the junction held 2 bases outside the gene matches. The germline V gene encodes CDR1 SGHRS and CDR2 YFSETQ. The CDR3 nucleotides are TGCGCCAGCAGCTTGGGGACAGGGCTTAACTATGGCTACACCTTC. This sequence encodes CASSLGTGLNYGYTF.